These 11 T cell receptor beta chains originate from one sample sequenced in a study of PD-1 blockade in classical Hodgkin lymphoma. The time point denotes: cycle 4 day 1 (C4D1), after around six weeks of nivolumab. All the patients suffered relapse after autologous stem cell transplantation, and brentuximab vedotin exposure differed. Purification of CD4+ T cells from thawed PBMCs was achieved by magnetic negative selection. Generated by immunoSEQ multiplex PCR, the TCRdb table keeps only in-frame clones and is missing some. The sample consists of roughly 13,000 clones, about 80% of them appearing once. The input for sequencing was CD4+ T cells from blood, taken before the fourth cycle of nivolumab. These receptors came from a human donor with classical Hodgkin lymphoma.

In its sample, this clone was seen once. The chain recombines TRBV7-8 with TRBJ1-1; 7 bases match TRBD1. Per germline, CDR1 SGHVS and CDR2 FQNEAQ. Unmatched junction bases numbered 17, after V lost 6 bases and J lost 7 bases. The CDR3 is 16 amino acids. CDR3 residues: CASRNRPRGQDGEAFF. CDR3 DNA sequence: TGTGCCAGCAGAAACCGCCCTAGGGGGCAGGATGGTGAAGCTTTCTTT. Using reference TRBV7-8 and TRBJ1-1 for the parts outside the CDR3, the full variable domain is GAGVSQSPRYKVAKRGQDVALRCDPISGHVSLFWYQQALGQGPEFLTYFQNEAQLDKSGLPSDRFFAERPEGSVSTLKIQRTQQEDSAVYLCASRNRPRGQDGEAFFGQGTRLTVV.

The chain has TRBV2 and TRBJ2-5, with D perhaps matching TRBD1 or TRBD2 (6 bases each). The DNA matches TRBJ2-7 better at its end, which makes the J call doubtful. CDR3 length: 15 residues. The germline CDR1 and CDR2 sequences are SNHLY and FYNNEI. For the CDR3, the DNA is TGTGCCAGCAGTGATCCGGGGGCAACAACCTACGAGCAGTACTTC. Residues: CASSDPGATTYEQYF.

The J gene is TRBJ2-3, the V gene TRBV11-2; 7 bases are shared with TRBD2. Trimming took 4 bases from V and 9 from J; bases not matched to a gene: 13. This CDR3 region has 15 residues. Germline V gene sequence: CDR1 SGHAT, CDR2 FQNNGV. The chain's CDR3 is CASSSFLRAGGTQYF. The CDR3 bases are TGTGCCAGCAGCTCCTTCCTCAGGGCCGGGGGGACGCAGTATTTT. Based on the CDR3 plus reference TRBV11-2 and TRBJ2-3, the full variable domain is EAGVAQSPRYKIIEKRQSVAFWCNPISGHATLYWYQQILGQGPKLLIQFQNNGVVDDSQLPKDRFSAERLKGVDSTLKIQPAKLEDSAVYLCASSSFLRAGGTQYFGPGTRLTVL.

The rearrangement uses TRBV6-4 and TRBJ2-1, with 9 bases aligning to TRBD2. Germline assignment: CDR1 MRHNA and CDR2 SNTAGT. The CDR3 is made up of 17 amino acids. V lost 10 bases, J lost 5 bases, and 18 bases stayed unmatched. The CDR3, as DNA: TGTGCCACCCGCGGGAGGGCGAACCTCGGAATCCACAATGAGCAGTTCTTC. Protein: CATRGRANLGIHNEQFF.

This chain links TRBV5-8 with TRBJ2-3, with a weak D call TRBD1 (6 bases). The V end was cut by 4 bases, the J end by 2 bases, with 23 bases between. Germline V gene sequence: CDR1 SGHTS, CDR2 YDEGEE. This CDR3 comprises 18 residues. The CDR3 reads CASSLGQGSRRVTDTQYF. CDR3 coding DNA: TGTGCCAGCAGCCTGGGACAAGGGAGCCGTCGGGTCACAGATACGCAGTATTTT.

The chain combines TRBV2 with TRBJ1-2; tentatively, D is TRBD1 (5 bases). There are 13 residues in the CDR3. V lost 7 bases and J 6 bases, leaving 15 bases between the germline ends. From germline, CDR1 is SNHLY and CDR2 FYNNEI. CDR3 bases: TGTGCCAGCACCTATACGGGGGTGAATGGCTACACCTTC. Translation gives CASTYTGVNGYTF.

Written as DNA, the CDR3 is TGTGCCAGCAGCCAGCGACGGATGGGAAGCGAGCAGTACTTC. Translating it yields CASSQRRMGSEQYF. The chain is built from TRBV7-8 and TRBJ2-7; D is undetermined. The V gene's germline CDR1 is SGHVS and CDR2 FQNEAQ. The CDR3 loop spans 14 amino acids. V lost 5 bases and J lost 6, with 17 bases in between. Combining the CDR3 with reference TRBV7-8 and TRBJ2-7 gives the whole variable domain GAGVSQSPRYKVAKRGQDVALRCDPISGHVSLFWYQQALGQGPEFLTYFQNEAQLDKSGLPSDRFFAERPEGSVSTLKIQRTQQEDSAVYLCASSQRRMGSEQYFGPGTRLTVT.

This clone occurred once. V and J are TRBV7-2 and TRBJ1-1; D not resolved. Per germline, CDR1 SGHTA and CDR2 FQGNSA. The CDR3 runs 13 residues. Trimming took 5 bases from V and 2 from J, leaving 9 bases between them. CDR3 sequence reads: CASSRRTNTEAFF. The CDR3 bases are TGTGCCAGCAGCCGGCGGACTAACACTGAAGCTTTCTTT.

This rearrangement joins TRBV7-9 to TRBJ1-4; tentative D call: TRBD1 (5 bases). This CDR3 comprises 16 residues. V was cut by 2 bases and J by 0 bases, with 10 bases left in between. Per germline, CDR1 SEHNR and CDR2 FQNEAQ (reference sequence). The chain's CDR3 is CASSLRGGSTNEKLFF. In DNA, the CDR3 is TGTGCCAGCAGCTTACGGGGGGGATCAACTAATGAAAAACTGTTTTTT.

J is TRBJ1-1 and V is TRBV5-1; 7 bases match TRBD1. Germline V lookup: CDR1 SGHRS, CDR2 YFSETQ. The CDR3 consists of 11 residues. V shed 10 bases and J 7 bases; nucleotides not matched to a gene: 7. The chain's CDR3 is CASRQGDEAFF. The CDR3 DNA sequence: TGCGCCTCCAGACAGGGCGATGAAGCTTTCTTT.

The chain links TRBV15 to TRBJ2-2; no clear D gene. The CDR3 extends over 16 amino acids. Germline CDR1 LNHNV, CDR2 YYDKDF (reference sequence). Trimming pared 1 base from V and 6 bases from J, leaving 15 bases between. CDR3 coding DNA: TGTGCCACCAGCAGAGCCACTTGGGTTCCCGCCGGGGAGCTGTTTTTT. Protein product: CATSRATWVPAGELFF.